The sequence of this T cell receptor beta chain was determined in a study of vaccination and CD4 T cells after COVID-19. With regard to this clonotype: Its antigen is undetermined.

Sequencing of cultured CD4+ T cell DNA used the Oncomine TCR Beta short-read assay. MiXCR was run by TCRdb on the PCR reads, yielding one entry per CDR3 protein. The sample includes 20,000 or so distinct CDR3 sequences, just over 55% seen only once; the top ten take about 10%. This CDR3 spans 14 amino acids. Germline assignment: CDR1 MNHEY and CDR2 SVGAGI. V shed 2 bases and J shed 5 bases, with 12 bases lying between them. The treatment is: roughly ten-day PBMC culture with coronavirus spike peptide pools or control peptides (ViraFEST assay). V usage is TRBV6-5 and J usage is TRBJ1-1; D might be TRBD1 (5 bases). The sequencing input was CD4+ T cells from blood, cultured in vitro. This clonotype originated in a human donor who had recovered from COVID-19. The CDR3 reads CASSYAGTGTEAFF. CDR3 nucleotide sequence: TGTGCCAGCAGTTACGCAGGGACGGGGACTGAAGCTTTCTTT.